This T cell receptor (beta chain) derives from a study of control samples from healthy donors and cancer patients. Generated by immunoSEQ multiplex PCR, the TCRdb table keeps only in-frame clones and is missing some. The table has about 94,000 clones, less than 95% seen once; the top ten hold more than 3.5%. CDR3 size: 14 residues. Germline V lookup: CDR1 SEHNR, CDR2 FQNEAQ (reference sequence). Trimming stripped 1 base from V and 8 bases from J, with 12 bases between. This clonotype originated in a woman younger than 35 in good health. Sequencing was done on a sample of blood. The genes are TRBV7-9 and TRBJ2-4; D not resolved. Here the CDR3 DNA reads TGTGCCAGCAGCTTAGGACAATTTCGGGACATTCAGTACTTC. Its translation: CASSLGQFRDIQYF.